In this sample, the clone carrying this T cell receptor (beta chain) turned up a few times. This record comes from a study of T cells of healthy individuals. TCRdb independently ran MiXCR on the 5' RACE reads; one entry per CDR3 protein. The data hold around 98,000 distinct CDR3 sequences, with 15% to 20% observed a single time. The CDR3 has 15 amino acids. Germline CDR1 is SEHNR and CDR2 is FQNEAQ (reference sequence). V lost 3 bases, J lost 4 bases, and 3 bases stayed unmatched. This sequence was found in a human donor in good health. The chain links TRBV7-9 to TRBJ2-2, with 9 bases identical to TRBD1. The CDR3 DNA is TGTGCCAGCAGCTTTGGGACAGGGACCACCGGGGAGCTGTTTTTT. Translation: CASSFGTGTTGELFF. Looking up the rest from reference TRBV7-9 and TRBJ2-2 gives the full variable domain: DTGVSQNPRHKITKRGQNVTFRCDPISEHNRLYWYRQTLGQGPEFLTYFQNEAQLEKSRLLSDRFSAERPKGSFSTLEIQRTEQGDSAMYLCASSFGTGTTGELFFGEGSRLTVL.